The 16 T cell receptor beta chains below all came from one sample that was sequenced in a study of blood T cells in healthy people across ages. Using a J-beta primer mix together with a sample-barcoded 5' primer, a second PCR was run for roughly 7 to 11 cycles. Each CDR3 protein is one row after TCRdb ran MiXCR on the 5' RACE reads. The sample includes 380,000 or so distinct CDR3 sequences, 50% to 60% seen only once; the top ten take 45% to 55%. The sample was blood. These receptors originate from a man between 60 and 75 years old in good health.

This clonotype was recorded many times. The chain couples TRBV2 to TRBJ2-5, with 7 positions matching TRBD1. Unmatched junction bases numbered 10, after V lost 3 bases and J lost 3 bases. This CDR3 region has 16 residues. Germline lookup yields CDR1 SNHLY and CDR2 FYNNEI. The CDR3, as DNA: TGTGCCAGCAGTGACGTGACAGGGTCCGGTAAAGAGACCCAGTACTTC. Protein: CASSDVTGSGKETQYF.

This clonotype was picked up one time. The chain uses TRBV15 and TRBJ2-3, with a possible D match to TRBD2 (6 bases). Germline V CDR1 and CDR2: LNHNV, YYDKDF (reference sequence). The V gene lost 6 bases and the J gene lost 2 bases, with 21 bases spanning the gap. The CDR3 totals 17 residues. The CDR3 reads CATSPGRLGRITDTQYF. DNA of the CDR3: TGTGCCACCAGTCCAGGGCGACTAGGTCGGATCACAGATACGCAGTATTTT.

The rearrangement links TRBV9 to TRBJ2-3; TRBD1 aligns across 7 bases. CDR1 and CDR2 (germline): SGDLS, YYNGEE. This CDR3 contains 16 residues. V lost 4 bases, J lost 6 bases, and 14 bases stayed unmatched. The CDR3 DNA sequence: TGTGCCAGCAGCACCAGACAGGGTCTCGGGGAGGATACGCAGTATTTT. It translates to CASSTRQGLGEDTQYF. The entire variable domain, with the rest obtained from reference TRBV9 and TRBJ2-3, is as follows: DSGVTQTPKHLITATGQRVTLRCSPRSGDLSVYWYQQSLDQGLQFLIQYYNGEERAKGNILERFSAQQFPDLHSELNLSSLELGDSALYFCASSTRQGLGEDTQYFGPGTRLTVL.

This chain connects TRBV30 to TRBJ1-6; tentative D call: TRBD1 (6 bases). V lost 0 bases and J 14 bases, leaving 14 bases between the germline ends. This CDR3 comprises 13 residues. Germline V gene sequence: CDR1 GTSNPN, CDR2 SVGIG (reference sequence). The CDR3 DNA is TGTGCCTGGAGTGTAGCGGACAGCCGAACCCTCCACTTT. This encodes CAWSVADSRTLHF. The full variable domain, its missing parts supplied by reference TRBV30 and TRBJ1-6, is SQTIHQWPATLVQPVGSPLSLECTVEGTSNPNLYWYRQAAGRGLQLLFYSVGIGQISSEVPQNLSASRPQDRQFILSSKKLLLSDSGFYLCAWSVADSRTLHFGNGTRLTVT.

A few counts support this clonotype. V and J are TRBV4-3 and TRBJ1-6; 8 nucleotides match TRBD1. The CDR3 runs 14 residues. Germline V gene lookup returns CDR1 LGHNA and CDR2 YSLEER. The V gene end was trimmed by 4 bases and the J gene end by 9 bases; junction bases not matched to a gene: 5. Written as DNA, the CDR3 is TGCGCCAGCAGCCCTCGACAGGGGAGTTCACCCCTCCACTTT. Residues: CASSPRQGSSPLHF.

This chain connects TRBV11-3 to TRBJ2-7, with a weak D call TRBD1 (6 bases). This CDR3 is built from 15 residues. Germline V gene data show CDR1 as SGHNT and CDR2 as YENEEA. The germline V and J ends were trimmed by 4 bases and 3 bases, with 16 bases remaining between them. The CDR3 sequence is CASSSAAGARYEQYF. CDR3 DNA sequence: TGTGCCAGCAGCTCCGCGGCAGGGGCCCGCTACGAGCAGTACTTC.

The chain recombines TRBV7-2 with TRBJ1-1; D is perhaps TRBD1 (6 bases). The germline V gene has CDR1 SGHTA and CDR2 FQGNSA. V was cut by 6 bases and J by 0 bases, with 17 bases left in between. The CDR3 extends over 16 amino acids. In DNA form, the CDR3 reads TGTGCCAGCAGTCGACAGGCGGGATACATGAACACTGAAGCTTTCTTT. Translating it yields CASSRQAGYMNTEAFF.

V gene TRBV6-2 or TRBV6-3 combines with J gene TRBJ2-7; the D is unclear. Trimming took off 8 bases at V and 3 bases at J, with 14 bases between the two ends. The CDR3 runs 13 residues. Germline values: CDR1 MNHEY, CDR2 SVGEGT. The CDR3 sequence: CASRPVSDYEQYF. DNA for the CDR3: TGTGCCAGCCGTCCCGTCAGCGACTACGAGCAGTACTTC.

The chain employs TRBV7-2 and TRBJ2-4; TRBD2 matches at 10 bases. The J call may be in error: the DNA end matches TRBJ2-7 better. The germline V gene has CDR1 SGHTA and CDR2 FQGNSA. The CDR3 loop spans 14 amino acids. The CDR3 DNA is TGTGCCAGCAGCCCGGGACTAGCGACCTGCGAGCAGTACTTC. As protein: CASSPGLATCEQYF.

The chain links TRBV14 to TRBJ1-1; tentative D call: TRBD1 (5 bases). Germline CDR1 and CDR2: SGHDN and FVKESK. CDR3 length: 17 amino acids. V dropped 0 bases and J dropped 5 bases, with 19 bases sitting between them. The CDR3 nucleotides read TGTGCCAGCAGCCAAGATTTTGGAGGGACCTTTCGGACTGAAGCTTTCTTT. Translating it yields CASSQDFGGTFRTEAFF.

This clonotype was observed a few times. The rearrangement links TRBV6-5 to TRBJ1-4; a possible D gene is TRBD1 (6 bases). Germline V CDR1 and CDR2: MNHEY, SVGAGI. Trimming left V 2 bases short and J 7 bases short, with 23 bases between. This CDR3 is 18 amino acids long. The CDR3 DNA reads TGTGCCAGCAGTTACGTTCCCGGGGGGGCGAGGGGGTTTGAAAAACTGTTTTTT. Its protein is CASSYVPGGARGFEKLFF.

J is TRBJ2-7 and V is TRBV28; 9 nucleotides agree with TRBD1. The length of the CDR3 is 15 residues. The junction had 9 bases not matched to a gene; V was cut back by 7 bases and J by 2 bases. CDR1 MDHEN and CDR2 SYDVKM come from the germline V gene. The DNA for the CDR3 is TGTGCCAGCACCCAAACCGGGACAGGGACCTACGAGCAGTACTTC. Protein: CASTQTGTGTYEQYF.

CDR3 DNA sequence: TGCAGTGTTATCCGGGACTCTTTAAGCACAGATACGCAGTATTTT. As protein: CSVIRDSLSTDTQYF. This sequence joins TRBV20-1 and TRBJ2-3; D may be TRBD2 (6 bases). The CDR3 contains 15 residues. V was clipped by 7 bases and J by 0 bases, with 17 bases between them. CDR1 and CDR2 (germline): DFQATT, SNEGSKA (reference sequence).

This clonotype was detected only a few times. The rearrangement uses TRBV4-3 and TRBJ2-5; 8 bases line up with TRBD2. This CDR3 has 16 amino acids. Losses at the gene ends were 0 bases for V and 2 bases for J; bases not matched to a gene: 5. The germline gives CDR1 LGHNA, CDR2 YSLEER. The CDR3 loop reads CASSQDSGGPQETQYF. The CDR3 region has the DNA TGCGCCAGCAGCCAAGACTCGGGGGGGCCTCAAGAGACCCAGTACTTC.

This chain links TRBV10-3 with TRBJ2-1; D gene uncertain. Germline CDR1 and CDR2: ENHRY and SYGVKD. The V and J ends lost 8 bases and 6 bases respectively, with 8 bases between them. This CDR3 contains 11 residues. CDR3 amino acids: CAIGSSNEQFF. The DNA for the CDR3 is TGTGCCATCGGGTCAAGCAATGAGCAGTTCTTC.

The chain uses TRBV10-3 and TRBJ2-1; TRBD1 matches at 7 bases. The CDR3 loop spans 12 amino acids. V gave up 6 bases and J gave up 10 bases; unmatched junction bases: 6. Germline loops: CDR1 ENHRY, CDR2 SYGVKD. The CDR3: CAIRGTDYEQFF. The CDR3 DNA reads as TGTGCCATCAGGGGGACAGACTACGAGCAGTTCTTC.